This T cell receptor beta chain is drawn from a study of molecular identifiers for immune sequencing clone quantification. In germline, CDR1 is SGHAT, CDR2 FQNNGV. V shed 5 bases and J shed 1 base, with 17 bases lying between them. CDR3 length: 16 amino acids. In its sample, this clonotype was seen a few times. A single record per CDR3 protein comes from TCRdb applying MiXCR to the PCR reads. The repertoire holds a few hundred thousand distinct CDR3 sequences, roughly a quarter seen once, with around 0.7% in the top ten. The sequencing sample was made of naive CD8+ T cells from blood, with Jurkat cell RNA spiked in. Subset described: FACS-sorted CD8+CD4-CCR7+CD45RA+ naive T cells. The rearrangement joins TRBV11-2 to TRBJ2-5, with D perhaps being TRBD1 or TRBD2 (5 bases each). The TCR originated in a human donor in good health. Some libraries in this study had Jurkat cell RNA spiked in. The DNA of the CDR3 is TGTGCCAGCAGCAGGGCGTCGGGGCCTTCCCAAGAGACCCAGTACTTC. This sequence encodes CASSRASGPSQETQYF.